This entry lists 18 T cell receptor beta chains sequenced from one sample in a study of human T cells and chemical hapten exposure. Noted time point: patch test 2, 6 weeks after DPC sensitization. The sample's treatment: therapeutic diphenylcyclopropenone sensitization with weekly scalp DPC. Unfractionated whole blood yielded total RNA. TCRdb reprocessed the RACE reads with MiXCR, giving one entry per CDR3 protein. This sample has 40,000 or so distinct CDR3 sequences, with roughly 10% found just once. This specimen consisted of whole blood, obtained in connection with sensitization to the hapten diphenylcyclopropenone (DPC). The source is a woman in her twenties or thirties with alopecia areata. Some clones in this sample may be carry-over from other donors' samples.

This clonotype came up many times. The chain is built from TRBV7-2 and TRBJ2-7, with 7 nucleotides matching TRBD1. Germline CDR1 SGHTA, CDR2 FQGNSA. The V and J ends lost 5 bases and 0 bases, in that order; junction bases with no gene match: 4. The CDR3 extends over 14 amino acids. Here the CDR3 DNA reads TGTGCCAGCAGCCTGACAGGGAGCTCCTACGAGCAGTACTTC. This translates into CASSLTGSSYEQYF.

The CDR3 DNA is TGTGCCAGCAGCTTAGAGTTGTCAACTGGAAACACCATATATTTT. Translating gives CASSLELSTGNTIYF. The chain uses TRBV7-8 and TRBJ1-3; the D is unclear. Germline values: CDR1 SGHVS, CDR2 FQNEAQ. The V end lost 1 base, the J end lost 2 bases, and 9 bases lay between the germline ends. The CDR3 spans 15 residues.

This clonotype occurred a few times. The J gene is TRBJ2-3, the V gene TRBV27; TRBD1 agrees at 7 bases. V was clipped by 3 bases and J by 10 bases; unmatched bases: 16. Germline CDR1 MNHEY, CDR2 SMNVEV (reference sequence). The CDR3 totals 16 residues. DNA for the CDR3: TGTGCCAGCAGTTTGCGTGTCCCTGAGGGGGCAGGCGCGCAGTATTTT. Residues: CASSLRVPEGAGAQYF.

There are many counts of this clonotype. This chain joins TRBV20-1 and TRBJ1-2; D gene uncertain. The CDR3 contains 15 residues. Germline assignment: CDR1 DFQATT and CDR2 SNEGSKA (reference sequence). Trimming cost V 0 bases and J 7 bases, with 18 bases left between them. This CDR3 reads CSAREQFGEDAGYTF. Written as DNA, the CDR3 is TGCAGTGCTAGAGAACAATTCGGGGAGGACGCTGGCTACACCTTC.

This chain joins TRBV12-3 or TRBV12-4 and TRBJ2-7; D perhaps matches TRBD1 (6 bases). The CDR3 loop spans 17 amino acids. Trimming took 0 bases from V and 5 from J, leaving 20 bases between them. CDR3 loop: CASSLAPPGTLADEQYF. As DNA, the CDR3 is TGTGCCAGCAGTTTAGCTCCCCCCGGGACACTGGCTGACGAGCAGTACTTC.

This clonotype was seen only a few times. The rearrangement links TRBV6-5 to TRBJ2-5; the match to TRBD1 covers 10 bases. CDR1 MNHEY and CDR2 SVGAGI come from the germline V gene. The CDR3 has 15 amino acids. V shed 5 bases, J shed 5 bases, and the junction held 8 bases outside the gene matches. CDR3 DNA: TGTGCCAGCAGTGGCTGGACAGGGGGTGAGGAGACCCAGTACTTC. This encodes CASSGWTGGEETQYF.

J is TRBJ2-5 and V is TRBV7-2, with D uncertain. The germline CDR1 and CDR2 sequences are SGHTA and FQGNSA. This CDR3 is 14 amino acids long. Between the trimmed V and J ends, which lost 5 bases and 1 base, there was a span of 11 bases. CDR3 nucleotide sequence: TGTGCCAGCAGCCCCCTTTCGGGCCAAGAGACCCAGTACTTC. Encoded protein: CASSPLSGQETQYF.

This clonotype has only a few counts. This chain connects TRBV5-4 to TRBJ2-3; D is uncertain. Germline CDR1 SGHNT, CDR2 YYREEE (reference sequence). The CDR3 is made up of 13 amino acids. Trimming shortened V by 1 base and J by 3 bases, and 6 bases separated the two germline ends. In DNA, the CDR3 is TGTGCCAGCAGCTTGCCGGTAACAGATACGCAGTATTTT. It is translated as CASSLPVTDTQYF.

This clonotype has just a few counts. The chain has TRBV7-8 and TRBJ2-1; D may be TRBD2 (6 bases). The CDR3 is 14 residues long. V was trimmed by 3 bases and J by 9 bases, leaving 15 bases between them. Germline V lookup: CDR1 SGHVS, CDR2 FQNEAQ. The DNA for the CDR3 is TGTGCCAGCAGCTTCCTCGGGCGGGGCGGTGAGCAGTTCTTC. Protein product: CASSFLGRGGEQFF.

CDR3 in amino acids: CASRLKQATNEKLFF. DNA of the CDR3: TGTGCAAGTCGCTTAAAACAGGCGACTAATGAAAAACTGTTTTTT. The chain is built from TRBV12-2 and TRBJ1-4; the table calls TRBD1, which could not be checked here. TRBV12-2 is a pseudogene. The CDR3 is 15 residues long.

The chain carries TRBV7-2 and TRBJ2-3; D remains unclear. Germline V CDR1 and CDR2: SGHTA, FQGNSA. The length of the CDR3 is 17 residues. Trimming removed 5 bases at V and 0 bases at J, with 18 bases between. CDR3 nucleotide sequence: TGTGCCAGCAGCCCGGGCTCAGGCAAGCTCAGCACAGATACGCAGTATTTT. Protein sequence: CASSPGSGKLSTDTQYF.

The chain couples TRBV6-2 or TRBV6-3 to TRBJ1-4; the D gene is possibly TRBD1 (6 bases). The CDR3 covers 12 residues. Germline CDR1 and CDR2: MNHEY and SVGEGT. The germline V and J ends were trimmed by 10 bases and 6 bases, with 12 bases remaining between them. The CDR3 region has the DNA TGTGCCACCGGGACACGGGATGAAAAACTGTTTTTT. Amino acids: CATGTRDEKLFF.

This clonotype showed up just a few times. V and J are TRBV19 and TRBJ1-2; TRBD1 aligns across 10 bases. Per germline, CDR1 LNHDA and CDR2 SQIVND (reference sequence). After removal of 7 bases from V and 3 bases from J, the junction contained 11 bases not matched to a gene. This CDR3 comprises 16 residues. The CDR3 coding sequence is TGTGCCAGTAATCCTTTCTTGGGACAGGGGTACTATGGCTACACCTTC. Amino acids: CASNPFLGQGYYGYTF.

This clonotype was seen only a few times. The rearrangement links TRBV15 to TRBJ2-7; 7 nucleotides line up with TRBD1. Unmatched junction bases numbered 6, after V lost 0 bases and J lost 4 bases. Germline assignment: CDR1 LNHNV and CDR2 YYDKDF (reference sequence). This CDR3 contains 15 residues. The DNA of the CDR3 is TGTGCCACCAGCAGAGACTTGGCCAGGGGGTACGAGCAGTACTTC. Translated, it gives CATSRDLARGYEQYF.

This chain uses TRBV7-2 with TRBJ2-2; D perhaps matches TRBD2 (6 bases). V dropped 1 base and J dropped 2 bases, with 8 bases sitting between them. This CDR3 is 15 amino acids long. The V gene's germline CDR1 is SGHTA and CDR2 FQGNSA. This CDR3 is CASSLGGTNTGELFF. The CDR3 bases are TGTGCCAGCAGCTTAGGTGGGACTAACACCGGGGAGCTGTTTTTT.

This sequence joins TRBV19 and TRBJ1-5, with 9 bases matching TRBD1. The CDR3 is 14 amino acids. Trimming took 7 bases from V and 7 from J; bases not matched to a gene: 8. Per the germline V gene, CDR1 is LNHDA and CDR2 is SQIVND (reference sequence). The CDR3 loop is CASTKQGAGQPQHF. The CDR3 nucleotides are TGTGCCAGTACCAAACAGGGGGCAGGGCAGCCCCAGCATTTT.

This clonotype occurred once. V is TRBV11-2 and J is TRBJ2-3; TRBD2 might be the D (5 bases). This CDR3 is built from 15 residues. Germline assignment: CDR1 SGHAT and CDR2 FQNNGV. V was shortened by 0 bases and J by 6 bases, with 13 bases between the two germline ends. CDR3 loop: CASSLDGGPGDTQYF. Written as DNA, the CDR3 is TGTGCCAGCAGCTTAGATGGCGGGCCCGGGGATACGCAGTATTTT.

This clonotype was recorded many times. This chain joins TRBV7-7 and TRBJ2-2; D might be TRBD2 (6 bases). CDR3 size: 15 residues. From germline, CDR1 is SSHAT and CDR2 FNYEAQ (reference sequence). The V end lost 1 base, the J end lost 6 bases, and 12 bases lay between the germline ends. This CDR3 is CASSLDPGEAGELFF. CDR3 in DNA: TGTGCCAGCAGCTTAGATCCGGGGGAGGCCGGGGAGCTGTTTTTT.